The sequence of this T cell receptor (beta chain) was determined in a study of blood T cell repertoires in COVID-19. On the study more broadly: There were acute and convalescent COVID-19 samples, and they came from the United States, Italy and Spain.

Germline V gene lookup returns CDR1 SGHNT and CDR2 YENEEA. Germline trimming cut 7 bases from V and 3 bases from J; bases unmatched to any gene: 2. This CDR3 has 13 residues. Per the original data handling: Using reference gene primer amplification, nucleated cell counts were estimated. The table came from immunoSEQ multiplex PCR; TCRdb's copy has only in-frame clones and leaves some out. V and J calls and clone size are given by that table; D and trimming were obtained from the DNA. The data contain about 79,000 clones, approximately 90% of them singletons. Source material: peripheral blood. The V and J genes are TRBV11-3 and TRBJ2-7; 11 positions match TRBD2. The clonotype was recovered from a man aged 50 to 59 with active COVID-19. The CDR3 protein is CASTGLADYEQYF. CDR3 bases: TGTGCCAGCACGGGACTAGCGGACTACGAGCAGTACTTC.